Listed here are 20 T cell receptor beta chains from one sample, sequenced in a study of cytomegalovirus exposure and HLA in healthy donors. Assay used: immunoSEQ multiplex PCR; TCRdb lists only in-frame clones, some missing. The top ten hold around 1.6% of the sample, which has about 190,000 clones, about 84% seen once. The material sequenced was PBMCs. These receptors originate from a woman aged 18-30 years in good health and CMV-seronegative.

The chain recombines TRBV18 with TRBJ1-2, with D maybe TRBD1 (5 bases). Germline V gives CDR1 KGHSH, CDR2 LQKENI. Trimming pared 1 base from V and 5 bases from J, leaving 20 bases between. The CDR3 runs 17 residues. The CDR3 loop is CASSPRGTPEGLYGYTF. The CDR3 nucleotides read TGTGCCAGCTCACCACGGGGGACTCCCGAGGGTTTATATGGCTACACCTTC.

The V call is TRBV19, the J call TRBJ2-7; 9 bases align to TRBD1. The CDR3 sequence is 15 residues long. The germline V gene encodes CDR1 LNHDA and CDR2 SQIVND (reference sequence). The J segment lost 5 bases and the V segment lost 5 bases, leaving 10 bases of the junction unmatched. The CDR3 reads CASSVQGAMGNEQYF. The CDR3 bases are TGTGCCAGTAGTGTACAGGGGGCAATGGGTAACGAGCAGTACTTC.

The genes are TRBV5-1 and TRBJ2-1; D remains unclear. CDR1 and CDR2 from the germline V gene are SGHRS and YFSETQ. This CDR3 has 13 amino acids. The germline V and J ends were trimmed by 3 bases and 8 bases, with 12 bases remaining between them. The CDR3, as DNA: TGCGCCAGCAGCTCGGCGACACAGCATGAGCAGTTCTTC. Its translation is CASSSATQHEQFF.

The chain carries TRBV18 and TRBJ2-1; 7 nucleotides line up with TRBD1. Germline-derived CDR1 and CDR2 are KGHSH and LQKENI. The ends lost 1 base at V and 3 bases at J; junction bases unmatched: 3. The CDR3 totals 15 residues. The CDR3 nucleotides read TGTGCCAGCTCACCACGGGACAGACTCTACAATGAGCAGTTCTTC. It encodes CASSPRDRLYNEQFF.

The V gene is TRBV6-6, the J gene TRBJ1-3; D perhaps matches TRBD1 (5 bases). From germline, CDR1 is MNHNY and CDR2 SVGAGI (reference sequence). The CDR3 runs 15 residues. V dropped 8 bases and J dropped 2 bases, with 16 bases sitting between them. The CDR3 DNA sequence: TGTGCCAGCCTTCTGGGGGGGACCGCTGGAAACACCATATATTTT. Protein: CASLLGGTAGNTIYF.

The chain recombines TRBV7-9 with TRBJ1-1, with 7 bases lining up with TRBD1. The CDR3 loop spans 14 amino acids. The J segment lost 4 bases and the V segment lost 7 bases, leaving 9 bases of the junction unmatched. Germline V gene data show CDR1 as SEHNR and CDR2 as FQNEAQ (reference sequence). In DNA form, the CDR3 reads TGTGCCAGCACCGAAGGGGGCAGCGGCACTGAAGCTTTCTTT. Translated, it gives CASTEGGSGTEAFF.

The chain employs TRBV6-5 and TRBJ2-5; 8 bases align to TRBD1. Unmatched junction bases numbered 10, after V lost 2 bases and J lost 5 bases. The CDR3 sequence is 16 residues long. CDR1 is MNHEY and CDR2 is SVGAGI in the germline V gene. CDR3 amino acids: CASSYAGRGPTETQYF. CDR3 DNA sequence: TGTGCCAGCAGTTACGCCGGCAGGGGGCCGACGGAGACCCAGTACTTC.

This clone has just a few counts. V gene TRBV28 combines with J gene TRBJ1-6, with D unresolved. This CDR3 spans 14 amino acids. Germline CDR1 MDHEN, CDR2 SYDVKM. V dropped 6 bases and J dropped 5 bases, with 11 bases sitting between them. The CDR3 DNA follows: TGTGCCAGCAGCCCCCTAGGTCATAATTCACCCCTCCACTTT. Protein product: CASSPLGHNSPLHF.

CDR3 sequence (DNA): TGTGCCAGCAGCTCTGGAGGTCGCGTGGCTAGTGCGGAGACCCAGTACTTC. This encodes CASSSGGRVASAETQYF. The chain recombines TRBV5-6 with TRBJ2-5; a possible D gene is TRBD2 (5 bases). The CDR3 contains 17 residues. The germline gives CDR1 SGHDT, CDR2 YYEEEE. Trimming removed 3 bases at V and 5 bases at J, with 23 bases between. Full variable domain (remainder filled in from reference TRBV5-6 and TRBJ2-5): DAGVTQSPTHLIKTRGQQVTLRCSPKSGHDTVSWYQQALGQGPQFIFQYYEEEERQRGNFPDRFSGHQFPNYSSELNVNALLLGDSALYLCASSSGGRVASAETQYFGPGTRLLVL.

V is TRBV27 and J is TRBJ1-1, with 7 bases identical to TRBD1. J lost 3 bases, V lost 5 bases, and 9 bases had no gene match. Germline V gene data show CDR1 as MNHEY and CDR2 as SMNVEV (reference sequence). The CDR3 length is 15 residues. The CDR3 spells CASSLGPTGYTEAFF. The DNA for the CDR3 is TGTGCCAGCAGTCTTGGGCCGACAGGGTACACTGAAGCTTTCTTT.

The CDR3 here is CASSIGGQNTEAFF. CDR3 DNA sequence: TGTGCCAGTAGTATAGGGGGACAGAACACTGAAGCTTTCTTT. The chain links TRBV19 to TRBJ1-1; a weak D match, TRBD1 (6 bases). Trimming left V 1 base short and J 1 base short, with 7 bases between. CDR1 is LNHDA and CDR2 is SQIVND in the germline V gene (reference sequence). The CDR3 contains 14 residues.

The V call is TRBV5-1, the J call TRBJ2-1, with 13 bases that match TRBD2. The CDR3 sequence is 20 residues long. CDR1 is SGHRS, CDR2 YFSETQ, per germline. The V segment lost 1 base and the J segment 6 bases; nucleotides outside the gene matches: 16. In nucleotides, the CDR3 is TGCGCCAGCAGCTTGCCGGGACTAGCGGGACTTGGGAAACATCGCAATGAGCAGTTCTTC. Translated, it gives CASSLPGLAGLGKHRNEQFF.

The chain combines TRBV19 with TRBJ1-4; 7 nucleotides line up with TRBD1. Germline CDR1 reads LNHDA; CDR2 reads SQIVND (reference sequence). V was clipped by 7 bases and J by 3 bases; unmatched bases: 8. CDR3 size: 15 residues. The CDR3 DNA reads as TGTGCCAGTACCTACGCGACAGGGTCTAATGAAAAACTGTTTTTT. It translates to CASTYATGSNEKLFF.

This clone turned up a few times. The chain couples TRBV9 to TRBJ1-2; 7 positions agree with TRBD1. Losses at the gene ends were 1 base for V and 4 bases for J; bases not matched to a gene: 7. Germline CDR1 and CDR2: SGDLS and YYNGEE. The CDR3 spans 15 residues. CDR3 DNA: TGTGCCAGCAGCGTATGGGACAGTGTAAGCTATGGCTACACCTTC. Its translation is CASSVWDSVSYGYTF.

This clone was counted a single time. The chain recombines TRBV7-8 with TRBJ1-5, with 7 bases that match TRBD1. The CDR3 extends over 19 amino acids. After removal of 4 bases from V and 0 bases from J, the junction contained 15 bases not matched to a gene. Germline V gene sequence: CDR1 SGHVS, CDR2 FQNEAQ. CDR3 in DNA: TGTGCCAGCAGCTCGCCGCCGGGACAGAGATTCAGTAGCAATCAGCCCCAGCATTTT. Amino acid sequence: CASSSPPGQRFSSNQPQHF.

The CDR3 sequence: CASSLQGGAYEQYF. For the CDR3, the DNA is TGTGCCAGCAGCTTACAGGGTGGGGCCTACGAGCAGTACTTC. The genes are TRBV7-6 and TRBJ2-7, with D possibly matching TRBD1 (5 bases). Trimming removed 2 bases at V and 2 bases at J, with 10 bases between. This CDR3 spans 14 amino acids. CDR1 is SGHVS and CDR2 is FNYEAQ in the germline V gene.

The chain recombines TRBV5-1 with TRBJ2-1, with D possibly matching TRBD2 (5 bases). V dropped 1 base and J dropped 0 bases, with 8 bases sitting between them. Germline values: CDR1 SGHRS, CDR2 YFSETQ. The CDR3 consists of 15 residues. CDR3 sequence reads: CASSLTSSSYNEQFF. The CDR3 region has the DNA TGCGCCAGCAGCTTGACTAGTAGCTCCTACAATGAGCAGTTCTTC. Together with reference TRBV5-1 and TRBJ2-1, the CDR3 gives the full variable domain: KAGVTQTPRYLIKTRGQQVTLSCSPISGHRSVSWYQQTPGQGLQFLFEYFSETQRNKGNFPGRFSGRQFSNSRSEMNVSTLELGDSALYLCASSLTSSSYNEQFFGPGTRLTVL.

The DNA of the CDR3 is TGTGCCAGCAGTTCTAGCGGGGGGGCCGTATGGGATACGCAGTATTTT. Residues: CASSSSGGAVWDTQYF. The V call is TRBV7-9, the J call TRBJ2-3; 12 bases are a match to TRBD2. With V trimmed by 6 bases and J by 6 bases, 10 bases remained unmatched. This CDR3 comprises 16 residues. CDR1 SEHNR and CDR2 FQNEAQ come from the germline V gene (reference sequence).

The V gene is TRBV4-1, the J gene TRBJ2-5, with TRBD2 matching 12 bases. J gave up 8 bases and V 3 bases, and 10 bases lay outside the gene matches. The CDR3 contains 16 residues. Germline V gene data show CDR1 as MGHRA and CDR2 as YSYEKL. CDR3 residues: CASSHLTSGGPQTQYF. In nucleotides, the CDR3 is TGCGCCAGCAGCCACTTAACTAGCGGGGGGCCCCAAACCCAGTACTTC.

V usage is TRBV5-4 and J usage is TRBJ2-7, with D possibly TRBD1 on 5 matching bases. This CDR3 has 11 amino acids. CDR1 and CDR2 (germline): SGHNT, YYREEE (reference sequence). V was shortened by 4 bases and J by 6 bases, with 8 bases between the two germline ends. The CDR3 loop reads CASSQGFEQYF. CDR3 sequence (DNA): TGTGCCAGCAGCCAGGGTTTCGAGCAGTACTTC.